The T cell receptor beta chain described here comes from a study of shared clonotypes between healthy human individuals. Study-level information: CD4 naive and memory got three plates each, CD8 naive two, CD8 memory one.

Whole-study results and caveats: Sample collection involved blood only; tissue repertoires are likely different. Rarefaction indicated that sorted-subset sequencing remained incomplete although depth was large.

V was pared by 6 bases and J by 2 bases, with 11 bases between. Germline assignment: CDR1 LNHNV and CDR2 YYDKDF (reference sequence). CDR3 length equals 13 residues. The test was conducted at deep level. Assay used: immunoSEQ multiplex PCR; TCRdb lists only in-frame clones, some missing. In the table there are 550,000 to 700,000 clones, approximately 73% of which are singletons. About this clone: Antigen unknown.

The V and J genes are TRBV15 and TRBJ2-7; TRBD2 is a possible D gene (5 bases). The origin of this receptor is a woman in her twenties or thirties in good health. The sequencing sample was made of memory CD4+ T cells sorted from blood. Described subset: CD45RA-negative fraction. The CDR3 loop reads CATRPSGAYEQYF. In nucleotides, the CDR3 is TGTGCCACCAGACCAAGCGGAGCCTACGAGCAGTACTTC.